The 19 T cell receptor beta chains given below trace back to one sample, sequenced in a study of cytomegalovirus exposure and HLA in healthy donors (dated by TCRdb to between 2016 and 2019). Libraries were made using the immunoSEQ multiplex PCR assay. The multiplex PCR relied on a mix of 60 forward primers for TCR Vbeta segments and 13 reverse primers for TCR Jbeta segments. Not all clones reach the TCRdb copy of this immuneACCESS table, which keeps in-frame sequences only. Checked studies attribute under half of the gap to unresolved V genes and leave the rest unexplained. The sample's table lists a count of some 34,000 clones. In total, the top ten clones hold under 6% of the sample. The sequenced sample was PBMCs. The source is a woman aged 40 to 50 in good health and CMV-seropositive.

This sequence joins TRBV9 and TRBJ2-3, with 10 bases fitting TRBD1. The length of the CDR3 is 16 residues. CDR1 is SGDLS and CDR2 is YYNGEE in the germline V gene. V was clipped by 3 bases and J by 5 bases; unmatched bases: 9. The CDR3 reads CASSGSGTGVIDTQYF. The CDR3 DNA reads as TGTGCCAGCAGCGGATCCGGGACAGGGGTCATAGATACGCAGTATTTT.

This chain joins TRBV15 and TRBJ1-5; D gene uncertain. Trimming shortened V by 0 bases and J by 4 bases, and 10 bases separated the two germline ends. The V gene's germline CDR1 is LNHNV and CDR2 YYDKDF (reference sequence). The CDR3 contains 15 residues. The CDR3 DNA reads as TGTGCCACCAGCAGAGATAGCCAGACTAATCAGCCCCAGCATTTT. This codes for CATSRDSQTNQPQHF.

The chain is built from TRBV28 and TRBJ2-7, with a tentative D call TRBD2 (5 bases). This CDR3 has 14 residues. Between the trimmed V and J ends, which lost 4 bases and 6 bases, there was a span of 16 bases. Germline lookup yields CDR1 MDHEN and CDR2 SYDVKM. CDR3 in amino acids: CASSSLDRWVEQYF. As DNA, the CDR3 is TGTGCCAGCAGTTCACTAGATCGGTGGGTCGAGCAGTACTTC.

This chain uses TRBV6-1 with TRBJ2-7; TRBD1 is a possible D gene (5 bases). Germline lookup yields CDR1 MNHNS and CDR2 SASEGT. CDR3 size: 12 residues. V was clipped by 6 bases and J by 3 bases, with 9 bases between them. The CDR3 DNA follows: TGTGCCAGCAGAGACAGAAACTACGAGCAGTACTTC. This translates into CASRDRNYEQYF.

The chain uses TRBV30 and TRBJ1-6; D unresolved. The germline V gene has CDR1 GTSNPN and CDR2 SVGIG (reference sequence). The CDR3 covers 11 residues. Trimming cost V 0 bases and J 10 bases, with 4 bases left between them. The CDR3 DNA follows: TGTGCCTGGAGTGTACAGTCACCCCTCCACTTT. Amino acids: CAWSVQSPLHF.

The chain combines TRBV30 with TRBJ2-2; 7 positions match TRBD2. This CDR3 contains 14 residues. V dropped 3 bases and J dropped 1; count of bases not matched to a gene: 2. Germline CDR1 and CDR2: GTSNPN and SVGIG (reference sequence). The CDR3, as DNA: TGTGCCTGGAGGGGGGGGGAGAACACCGGGGAGCTGTTTTTT. Translating gives CAWRGGENTGELFF.

The CDR3 loop is CASSQVGGIEKLFF. The DNA of the CDR3 is TGCGCCAGCAGCCAAGTGGGAGGGATCGAAAAACTGTTTTTT. The V and J genes are TRBV4-1 and TRBJ1-4; D call uncertain. CDR1 is MGHRA and CDR2 is YSYEKL in the germline V gene. With 1 base removed from V and 8 bases from J, the gap between germline ends came to 11 bases. The CDR3 runs to 14 residues.

The chain links TRBV27 to TRBJ2-1; 10 bases fit TRBD2. V dropped 4 bases and J dropped 4; count of bases not matched to a gene: 7. Per the germline V gene, CDR1 is MNHEY and CDR2 is SMNVEV (reference sequence). The CDR3 length is 16 residues. The CDR3 nucleotides read TGTGCCAGCAGTTCCCCCCTAGCGGGAGAGTACAATGAGCAGTTCTTC. Translation: CASSSPLAGEYNEQFF.

V and J are TRBV18 and TRBJ2-1, with D perhaps TRBD2 (5 bases). The V gene lost 3 bases and the J gene lost 1 base, with 10 bases spanning the gap. The CDR3 extends over 15 amino acids. Germline V gives CDR1 KGHSH, CDR2 LQKENI. DNA of the CDR3: TGTGCCAGCTCACCCGAGCGGACGTCCTACAATGAGCAGTTCTTC. It codes for CASSPERTSYNEQFF. The variable domain in full, with the rest retrieved from reference TRBV18 and TRBJ2-1, is NAGVMQNPRHLVRRRGQEARLRCSPMKGHSHVYWYRQLPEEGLKFMVYLQKENIIDESGMPKERFSAEFPKEGPSILRIQQVVRGDSAAYFCASSPERTSYNEQFFGPGTRLTVL.

This chain joins TRBV4-1 and TRBJ1-1; D is unclear. CDR1 and CDR2 (germline): MGHRA, YSYEKL. V dropped 0 bases and J dropped 5 bases, with 7 bases sitting between them. CDR3 length: 13 residues. CDR3 loop: CASSQDRETEAFF. The DNA for the CDR3 is TGCGCCAGCAGCCAAGATAGGGAGACTGAAGCTTTCTTT.

This chain links TRBV7-8 with TRBJ2-5, with 10 nucleotides matching TRBD2. Trimming at V came to 6 bases and at J to 2 bases, leaving 9 bases not matched to a gene. This CDR3 is built from 16 residues. Germline assignment: CDR1 SGHVS and CDR2 FQNEAQ. The CDR3 nucleotides are TGTGCCAGCAGGTACACTACTAGCGGGGTGCAAGAGACCCAGTACTTC. Translating it yields CASRYTTSGVQETQYF.

The genes are TRBV15 and TRBJ2-1, with D maybe TRBD2 (6 bases). This CDR3 is 15 amino acids long. The V and J ends lost 0 bases and 11 bases respectively, with 17 bases between them. CDR1 and CDR2 (germline): LNHNV, YYDKDF (reference sequence). CDR3 sequence: CATSRDRENLRQQFF. The DNA for the CDR3 is TGTGCCACCAGCAGAGATCGGGAGAACCTCCGTCAGCAGTTCTTC.

This chain connects TRBV28 to TRBJ1-5, with D possibly TRBD1 on 5 matching bases. The germline V gene encodes CDR1 MDHEN and CDR2 SYDVKM. The CDR3 is 15 amino acids. Trimming left V 6 bases short and J 5 bases short, with 17 bases between. The CDR3 DNA reads TGTGCCAGCAGCGCCGCTGGGGGGAACCATCAGCCCCAGCATTTT. It yields the protein CASSAAGGNHQPQHF.

The rearrangement links TRBV27 to TRBJ2-1, with 13 bases fitting TRBD2. The CDR3 runs 16 residues. V was pared by 5 bases and J by 2 bases, with 3 bases of the junction left unmatched. Germline CDR1 MNHEY, CDR2 SMNVEV (reference sequence). The CDR3: CASSRGTSGTYNEQFF. The CDR3 DNA reads TGTGCCAGCAGTCGCGGGACTAGCGGGACCTACAATGAGCAGTTCTTC.

CDR3 region: CASSQASTGPNEKLFF. The CDR3 region has the DNA TGTGCCAGCAGCCAGGCCTCGACAGGGCCTAATGAAAAACTGTTTTTT. V usage is TRBV4-2 and J usage is TRBJ1-4; TRBD1 aligns across 7 bases. Trimming at V came to 3 bases and at J to 3 bases, leaving 7 bases not matched to a gene. The V gene's germline CDR1 is LGHNA and CDR2 YNFKEQ. The length of the CDR3 is 16 residues.

The gene calls are TRBV29-1 and TRBJ2-5; D is undetermined. V lost 0 bases and J 2 bases, leaving 10 bases between the germline ends. CDR1 and CDR2 from the germline V gene are SQVTM and ANQGSEA. The length of the CDR3 is 14 residues. For the CDR3, the DNA is TGCAGCGTTGAAGATGGGCAGCTACAAGAGACCCAGTACTTC. Its protein product is CSVEDGQLQETQYF.

The chain uses TRBV7-6 and TRBJ2-7, with a weak D call TRBD2 (6 bases). The V and J ends lost 5 bases and 3 bases respectively, with 11 bases between them. The CDR3 is made up of 13 amino acids. Germline V gene lookup returns CDR1 SGHVS and CDR2 FNYEAQ. The CDR3 spells CASSPGVHYEQYF. For the CDR3, the DNA is TGTGCCAGCAGCCCGGGGGTCCACTACGAGCAGTACTTC. Filled out from reference TRBV7-6 and TRBJ2-7, the complete variable domain reads GAGVSQSPRYKVTKRGQDVALRCDPISGHVSLYWYRQALGQGPEFLTYFNYEAQQDKSGLPNDRFSAERPEGSISTLTIQRTEQRDSAMYRCASSPGVHYEQYFGPGTRLTVT.

The rearrangement joins TRBV9 to TRBJ2-7; 14 bases fit TRBD2. J lost 4 bases, V lost 5 bases, and 5 bases had no gene match. Germline V lookup: CDR1 SGDLS, CDR2 YYNGEE. CDR3 length equals 15 residues. CDR3 loop: CASSAGTSGSYEQYF. The CDR3 coding sequence is TGTGCCAGCAGTGCCGGGACTAGCGGGAGTTACGAGCAGTACTTC.

The chain employs TRBV5-4 and TRBJ2-7; TRBD1 aligns across 10 bases. CDR3 length equals 16 residues. The J segment lost 6 bases and the V segment lost 6 bases, leaving 15 bases of the junction unmatched. Germline lookup yields CDR1 SGHNT and CDR2 YYREEE (reference sequence). The CDR3 DNA follows: TGTGCCAGCACCACCGATCTCGGGACAGGGGATCGCGAGCAGTACTTC. Translation: CASTTDLGTGDREQYF.